The 11 T cell receptor beta chains reported below all come from one sample, sequenced in a study of shared clonotypes between healthy human individuals. Only in-frame clones appear in the TCRdb table, and some are missing; sequencing was by immunoSEQ multiplex PCR. The table records about 490,000 clones, almost 80% of them present only once. The sample taken for sequencing was PBMCs. These receptor sequences come from a woman aged 40-49 years in good health. Some clones in this sample may be carry-over from other donors' samples.

The CDR3 nucleotides are TGCGCCAGCAGCCAAACAGGGAGGACTGAAGCTTTCTTT. It translates to CASSQTGRTEAFF. The rearrangement joins TRBV4-3 to TRBJ1-1; D is possibly TRBD1 (6 bases). Germline CDR1 and CDR2: LGHNA and YSLEER. Trimming stripped 2 bases from V and 5 bases from J, with 9 bases between. The CDR3 has 13 amino acids.

The chain has TRBV5-6 and TRBJ1-2; perhaps TRBD1 as D (5 bases). Germline V gene lookup returns CDR1 SGHDT and CDR2 YYEEEE. Trimming left V 0 bases short and J 8 bases short, with 17 bases between. The CDR3 spans 15 residues. The CDR3 here is CASSLVAGPLGGYTF. DNA for the CDR3: TGTGCCAGCAGCTTGGTGGCAGGGCCCCTAGGGGGCTACACCTTC. Full variable domain (missing parts from reference TRBV5-6 and TRBJ1-2): DAGVTQSPTHLIKTRGQQVTLRCSPKSGHDTVSWYQQALGQGPQFIFQYYEEEERQRGNFPDRFSGHQFPNYSSELNVNALLLGDSALYLCASSLVAGPLGGYTFGSGTRLTVV.

The chain carries TRBV2 and TRBJ1-2, with 7 bases identical to TRBD1. This CDR3 region has 14 residues. In germline, CDR1 is SNHLY, CDR2 FYNNEI. The V gene end was trimmed by 2 bases and the J gene end by 4 bases; junction bases not matched to a gene: 4. The CDR3 reads CASSEFRDSYGYTF. In DNA form, the CDR3 reads TGTGCCAGCAGTGAATTCCGGGACAGCTATGGCTACACCTTC.

This clone showed up just once. Since a far larger clone is one base different, this is likely a read error. CDR3 in DNA: TGTGCCAGCAGCGAGGGGGCAGGGGGCTACAATGAGCAGTTCTTC. Its translation: CASSEGAGGYNEQFF. The chain employs TRBV9 and TRBJ2-1; TRBD1 agrees at 7 bases. V was pared by 3 bases and J by 3 bases, with 6 bases of the junction left unmatched. Germline-derived CDR1 and CDR2 are SGDLS and YYNGEE. This CDR3 spans 15 amino acids.

The gene calls are TRBV7-9 and TRBJ2-7, with 8 bases aligning to TRBD1. This CDR3 region has 16 residues. Trimming at V came to 1 base and at J to 5 bases, leaving 10 bases not matched to a gene. CDR1 and CDR2 from the germline V gene are SEHNR and FQNEAQ (reference sequence). This CDR3 reads CASSLGKTGVENEQYF. CDR3 nucleotide sequence: TGTGCCAGCAGCTTAGGGAAGACAGGGGTCGAAAACGAGCAGTACTTC.

This clone was recorded once. The chain uses TRBV5-4 and TRBJ2-1; D call uncertain. Germline CDR1 reads SGHNT; CDR2 reads YYREEE (reference sequence). The CDR3 is 13 residues long. The V and J ends lost 4 bases and 0 bases respectively, with 5 bases between them. DNA for the CDR3: TGTGCCAGCAGCCTCAGCTCCTACAATGAGCAGTTCTTC. It is translated as CASSLSSYNEQFF.

The J gene is TRBJ2-7, the V gene TRBV18; 8 bases are shared with TRBD2. Trimming removed 4 bases from V and 6 bases from J; junction bases left unmatched: 8. The germline gives CDR1 KGHSH, CDR2 LQKENI. CDR3 length: 14 residues. For the CDR3, the DNA is TGTGCCAGCTCACAACTAGCGGTGACCGGCGAGCAGTACTTC. It yields the protein CASSQLAVTGEQYF.

V and J are TRBV11-2 and TRBJ2-1; 10 nucleotides match TRBD2. In germline, CDR1 is SGHAT, CDR2 FQNNGV. The CDR3 is 14 residues long. The J segment lost 7 bases and the V segment lost 6 bases, leaving 6 bases of the junction unmatched. CDR3 coding DNA: TGTGCCAGCAGACTAGCGGGAATAGGAAATGAGCAGTTCTTC. Protein sequence: CASRLAGIGNEQFF.

Comment on this clone: Distinct nucleotide sequences in the sample also encode this CDR3. The chain links TRBV4-1 to TRBJ2-7; D is possibly TRBD2 (6 bases). CDR1 is MGHRA and CDR2 is YSYEKL in the germline V gene. This CDR3 has 17 residues. V shed 4 bases and J shed 6 bases, with 25 bases lying between them. The chain's CDR3 is CASSPLPGAGIDGEQYF. In DNA, the CDR3 is TGCGCCAGCAGCCCTCTCCCGGGAGCAGGGATCGACGGCGAGCAGTACTTC.

The CDR3 sequence is CASSPIGTQYNEQFF. As DNA, the CDR3 is TGTGCCAGCTCACCAATCGGGACACAATACAATGAGCAGTTCTTC. The chain uses TRBV18 and TRBJ2-1; TRBD1 might be the D (6 bases). In germline, CDR1 is KGHSH, CDR2 LQKENI. V shed 2 bases and J shed 4 bases, with 12 bases lying between them. This CDR3 comprises 15 residues.

The rearrangement joins TRBV5-1 to TRBJ2-3; D could derive from TRBD1 or TRBD2 (6 bases each). Trimming left V 0 bases short and J 5 bases short, with 16 bases between. The CDR3 length is 16 residues. The germline gives CDR1 SGHRS, CDR2 YFSETQ. CDR3 DNA sequence: TGCGCCAGCAGCTTGGCTCCGGGGGCTGGGGGAGATACGCAGTATTTT. Translating it yields CASSLAPGAGGDTQYF.